The rows below give T cell receptor beta chains drawn from one sample of a study of Ad26.COV2.S vaccination and SARS-CoV-2 variants. Some clones are missing from TCRdb's copy, which holds only in-frame ones; the method was immunoSEQ multiplex PCR. The sample consists of about 320,000 clones, around 85% of them appearing once. The source was peripheral blood, collected in a trial of Ad26.COV2.S vaccine versus placebo. The receptors were sampled from a person between 18 and 60 years old who received the Ad26.COV2.S COVID-19 vaccine or a placebo. Both conserved end residues are part of each CDR3. A D gene is named only where the DNA matches it firmly. Size tells how often a clone was seen (once, few, many) or the class of an expanded clone, and some rows leave it out.

>NA|TRBJ2-1|TRBV7-2|NA
TGTGCCAGCACTACCTACAGTTACAATGAGCAGTTCTTC
CASTTYSYNEQFF
>TRBD2|TRBJ2-2|TRBV7-2|few
TGTGCCAGCAGCATGCGACTAGCGATGAACACCGGGGAGCTGTTTTTT
CASSMRLAMNTGELFF
>NA|TRBJ2-7|TRBV10-3|NA
TGTGCCATCAGTGAGTCCCCGGATTCCTACGAGCAGTACTTC
CAISESPDSYEQYF
>NA|TRBJ2-2|TRBV18|NA
TGTGCCAGCTCACCACAACAGGAACTCACCGGGGAGCTGTTTTTT
CASSPQQELTGELFF
>TRBD1|TRBJ2-3|TRBV5-1|NA
TGCGCCAGCAGCTCTACAGGGGTAGATACGCAGTATTTT
CASSSTGVDTQYF
>NA|TRBJ1-2|TRBV5-4|NA
TGTGCCAGCAGCTTGGCCCGGGGGGCAGAGGGCTACACCTTC
CASSLARGAEGYTF
>TRBD1|TRBJ2-7|TRBV7-8|NA
TGTGCCAGTTTCTCCGGGACAGGATATGGCGAGCAGTACTTC
CASFSGTGYGEQYF
>TRBD1|TRBJ2-2|TRBV11-3|NA
TGTGCCAGCAGCACCAGGACAGGGATCACCGGGGAGCTGTTTTTT
CASSTRTGITGELFF
>NA|TRBJ1-2|TRBV6-6|NA
TGTGCCAGCAACGAATGGGGGTCTCCCTATGGCTACACCTTC
CASNEWGSPYGYTF
>NA|TRBJ2-2|TRBV5-6|NA
TGTGCCAGCGGGGAAGCGGGTGGGACAAACACCGGGGAGCTGTTTTTT
CASGEAGGTNTGELFF
>TRBD2|TRBJ2-3|TRBV5-6|NA
TGTGCCAGCAGCTTGGCGGCTAGCGGGGGCACAGATACGCAGTATTTT
CASSLAASGGTDTQYF
>TRBD1|TRBJ2-7|TRBV7-8|NA
TGTGCCAGCAGCCTAAGGACAGGCGGAGTAAGCGAGCAGTACTTC
CASSLRTGGVSEQYF
>NA|TRBJ1-2|TRBV10-3|NA
TGTGCCATCAGTGCGGACGGTGTCCCTTATGGCTACACCTTC
CAISADGVPYGYTF
>NA|TRBJ2-3|TRBV4-1|NA
TGCGCCAGCAGCCAAGTACTAGCCACAGATACGCAGTATTTT
CASSQVLATDTQYF
>NA|TRBJ1-1|TRBV7-6|NA
TGTGCCAGCAGCTTAGCAGCAGGGATCACTGAAGCTTTCTTT
CASSLAAGITEAFF
>TRBD2|TRBJ2-1|TRBV19|NA
TGTGCCAGTACCCCGGGGGGGCCTTACAATGAGCAGTTCTTC
CASTPGGPYNEQFF
>NA|TRBJ2-1|TRBV12-1|NA
TGTGCCAGCAGCCCTTGGGTAGGGGATACTACTAACAATGAGCAGTTCTTC
CASSPWVGDTTNNEQFF
>NA|TRBJ2-5|TRBV9|NA
TGTGCCAGCAGCGTAGAGGGGGACGGAAGAGAGACCCAGTACTTC
CASSVEGDGRETQYF
>TRBD1|TRBJ2-7|TRBV29-1|NA
TGCAGCGTTGTTCCTCTTGACCAGGGGGACTACGAGCAGTACTTC
CSVVPLDQGDYEQYF
>NA|TRBJ2-7|TRBV6-6|few
TGTGCCAGCAGTTACGCCAACATGGGCTACGAGCAGTACTTC
CASSYANMGYEQYF
>NA|TRBJ1-5|TRBV10-3|NA
TGTGCCATCAGTGATAACGGGGGTCAGCCCCAGCATTTT
CAISDNGGQPQHF
>NA|TRBJ2-1|TRBV19|NA
TGTGCCAGTAGTATAACCCCTCGGGGAGCGGAGCAGTTCTTC
CASSITPRGAEQFF
>NA|TRBJ1-2|TRBV19|NA
TGTGCCAGTAGTGGGACCTATCCTAACTATGGCTACACCTTC
CASSGTYPNYGYTF
>TRBD2|TRBJ2-3|TRBV7-9|NA
TGTGCCAGCAGCTTAGTGGGGGGGACAGATACGCAGTATTTT
CASSLVGGTDTQYF
>NA|TRBJ2-1|TRBV6-5|NA
TGTGCCAGCAGAAGGGGGACCGGGACCTACAATGAGCAGTTCTTC
CASRRGTGTYNEQFF
>TRBD1|TRBJ2-1|TRBV5-8|NA
TGTGCCAGCAGCTGGGAGACCGGGACAGGGACCAATGAGCAGTTCTTC
CASSWETGTGTNEQFF
>TRBD1|TRBJ1-1|TRBV7-3|once
TGTGCCAGCAGCTTAACGGTCTATGGGGCAGGGGGATCGGCTTTCTTT
CASSLTVYGAGGSAFF
>TRBD2|TRBJ2-1|TRBV6-5|NA
TGTGCCAGCACCCCGGCTAGCGGGGGGAGGAATGAGCAGTTCTTC
CASTPASGGRNEQFF
>TRBD2|TRBJ2-5|TRBV3-1/TRBV3-2|NA
TGTGCCAGCAGCCTAGCGGGGGACCAAGAGACCCAGTACTTC
CASSLAGDQETQYF
>NA|TRBJ2-1|TRBV6-6|NA
TGTGCCAGCAGTCCCGCCTCGGGTCAGGCTGCCCACAATGAGCAGTTCTTC
CASSPASGQAAHNEQFF
>NA|TRBJ1-1|TRBV3-1/TRBV3-2|once
TGTGCCAGCAGCCTGATCCATGGGATAGGGGGCACTGAAGCTTTCTTT
CASSLIHGIGGTEAFF
>TRBD2|TRBJ2-1|TRBV6-1|NA
TGTGCCAGCAGTGAATATCGCGGGGGGGGCTCCTACAATGAGCAGTTCTTC
CASSEYRGGGSYNEQFF
>NA|TRBJ1-6|TRBV14|NA
TGTGCCAGCAGGGGCAGGGGCTCACCCCTCCACTTT
CASRGRGSPLHF
>NA|TRBJ1-2|TRBV9|NA
TGTGCCAGCAGCGCGACAGAAGTGTATGGCTACACCTTC
CASSATEVYGYTF
>TRBD1|TRBJ1-5|TRBV19|NA
TGTGCAATCTCCCAGGACAGGGGAAATCAGCCCCAGCATTTT
CAISQDRGNQPQHF
>NA|TRBJ2-2|TRBV12-5|many
TGTGCTAGTGGTTTGGTATCGGGGGGGGAGCTGTTTTTT
CASGLVSGGELFF
>NA|TRBJ1-1|TRBV5-4|NA
TGTGCCAGCAGCTTGAATGTTGGGTACACTGAAGCTTTCTTT
CASSLNVGYTEAFF
>NA|TRBJ2-4|TRBV27|NA
TGTGCCAGCAGTTTTGGGGCGAGCAAAAACATTCAGTACTTC
CASSFGASKNIQYF
>TRBD1|TRBJ2-5|TRBV15|NA
TGTGCCACCAGCAGAGATGGACAGGGAGGAGAGACCCAGTACTTC
CATSRDGQGGETQYF
>NA|TRBJ1-1|TRBV28|NA
TGTGCCAGCAGTTTACGGGTATCACAGGGTTGGACTGAAGCTTTCTTT
CASSLRVSQGWTEAFF
>TRBD1|TRBJ1-5|TRBV30|NA
TGTGCCTGGAGTGTACAGGGGGATCAGCCCCAGCATTTT
CAWSVQGDQPQHF
>TRBD1|TRBJ1-2|TRBV30|NA
TGTGCCTGGGCGGACAGGGCGGTTGGCTACACCTTC
CAWADRAVGYTF
>NA|TRBJ2-5|TRBV12-3/TRBV12-4|few
TGTGCCAGCAGGAGAGGGGGGCAAGAGACCCAGTACTTC
CASRRGGQETQYF
>TRBD2|TRBJ2-3|TRBV10-3|NA
TGTGCCATCCGGGGACTAGCCATCACAGATACGCAGTATTTT
CAIRGLAITDTQYF
>NA|TRBJ2-7|TRBV3-1/TRBV3-2|NA
TGTGCCAGCAGCCTGAGGGACTCCTACGAGCAGTACTTC
CASSLRDSYEQYF
>TRBD1|TRBJ2-7|TRBV7-9|NA
TGTGCCAGCAGCCCAGACAGGGACCGAGAGTACTTC
CASSPDRDREYF
>TRBD1|TRBJ2-7|TRBV11-2|NA
TGTGCCAGCAGCCGATCGGACAGGGGGAGCCCCTACGAGCAGTACTTC
CASSRSDRGSPYEQYF
>NA|TRBJ2-3|TRBV5-1|NA
TGCGCCAGCAGCTTGGTTGGCAACACACAGTATTTT
CASSLVGNTQYF
>TRBD1|TRBJ2-7|TRBV18|NA
TGTGCCAGCTCCACAGGGGGTGCCTACGAGCAGTACTTC
CASSTGGAYEQYF
>NA|TRBJ2-7|TRBV3-1/TRBV3-2|NA
TGTGCCAGCAGCCAAGTAAGAGGGAGTCCCTACGAGCAGTACTTC
CASSQVRGSPYEQYF
>TRBD2|TRBJ2-1|TRBV4-2|NA
TGTGCCAGCAGGCAATCCGGGACTAGCGGGGTGTACAATGAGCAGTTCTTC
CASRQSGTSGVYNEQFF
>TRBD1|TRBJ1-5|TRBV28|NA
TGTGCCAGCAGTGCAGGGGGCCCGAATCAGCCCCAGCATTTT
CASSAGGPNQPQHF